The TCR beta chain described here comes from a study of blood T cell repertoires in COVID-19 (dated by TCRdb to the early 2020s). About the full investigation: Samples from collaborators originated in the United States, Italy and Spain and spanned both the acute and convalescent phases of COVID-19. The material from the prospective study consisted of cDNA or gDNA derived from T cells, B-cell-depleted T cells, or PBMCs. Deeply sampled blood TCRbeta repertoires from subjects exposed to, actively infected with, or recovered from COVID-19 were included in the dataset. The repertoires were released in a freely available public database meant as a resource for research on the immune response to SARS-CoV-2. Samples were obtained from the ongoing ImmuneRACE study (first 160 participants) and from about 1,300 subjects provided by 6 global collaborators. Sample metadata almost always included a de-identified subject ID, COVID-19 status, age in years and sex. HLA class I and class II types, where available, came from metadata supplied by the sample provider rather than from assay-based typing.

The collaborating institutions used their own protocols to collect whole blood in K2EDTA tubes. For TCRbeta analysis, collaborator samples were shipped as frozen whole blood, as isolated PBMCs, or as DNA extracted from either sample type. With respect to this clone: Its antigen has not been determined. No base qualities exist here, and no much larger clone lies one base off it.

Results the study describes overall, beyond this receptor: The amount of clinical and demographic metadata varied by source and participant and was provided uncurated.

Including the terminal cysteine and phenylalanine, the CDR3 comprises 15 residues. The DNA shown is the 45-base CDR3, in frame from base 1. Looking up the germline V gene yields CDR1 SGDLS and CDR2 YYNGEE. Relative to germline, V is 4 bases shorter and J is 1 base shorter, with 15 bases between their ends. TCRbeta CDR3 regions were amplified from genomic DNA by means of the immunoSEQ Assay, a bias-controlled multiplex PCR. The published analysis was carried out like this. The number of nucleated cells in each sample was estimated by amplification of reference gene primers within the assay. To quantify the absolute abundance of each unique TCRbeta CDR3 rearrangement, sequence reads were collapsed and filtered. For each sample, productive Simpson clonality was calculated as the square root of Simpson's diversity index over productive rearrangements. TCRdb carries this immuneACCESS record with in-frame sequences only. Its versions omit some clonotypes, under half of them owing to an unresolved V gene in the studies checked, with the rest unexplained. The V and J calls and clone size were taken over from that table, and D and trimming were inferred from the DNA. In this sample the table shows 150,000 to 200,000 clones, 75% to 80% of which occur a single time. Of the sample, 26% falls within the top ten clones.

This sequence was found in a woman in her 70s with acute or convalescent COVID-19. The chain was built from TRBV9 and TRBJ2-7; 6 matching bases give a weak D call of TRBD1. The material sequenced was peripheral blood. The DNA is TGTGCCAGCAGCCCCCTCCCAGGGGCTTCCTACGAGCAGTACTTC. It codes for CASSPLPGASYEQYF. The full variable domain, completed from the reference TRBV9 and TRBJ2-7 proteins outside the CDR3, reads DSGVTQTPKHLITATGQRVTLRCSPRSGDLSVYWYQQSLDQGLQFLIQYYNGEERAKGNILERFSAQQFPDLHSELNLSSLELGDSALYFCASSPLPGASYEQYFGPGTRLTVT.